Listed below are T cell receptor beta chains from one sample, sequenced in a study of blood T cell repertoires in COVID-19. Libraries were prepared by immunoSEQ multiplex PCR; TCRdb keeps only in-frame clonotypes and omits some of them. The sample lists 140,000 to 150,000 clones, roughly 88% seen once, with roughly 1.6% in the top ten. The sample was peripheral blood. These receptor sequences come from a woman aged 50 to 65 with acute or convalescent COVID-19. CDR3s include the opening cysteine and the closing phenylalanine or tryptophan. D genes are given only for firm matches. Size is omitted from some rows. Given values are once, few, many or a class for expanded clones.

>TRBJ1-5|NA|NA|TRBV28|16
TGTGCCAGCAGACCTACTCCGGGTAGTGCCAATCAGCCCCAGCATTTT
CASRPTPGSANQPQHF
>TRBJ2-3|NA|NA|TRBV19|14
TGTGCCAGTAGTGACATAGGGGGCCAGGGAGGGCAGTATTTT
CASSDIGGQGGQYF
>TRBJ2-2|NA|NA|TRBV18|16
TGTGCCAGCTCACCCCCAGGGGCGAGGAACACCGGGGAGCTGTTTTTT
CASSPPGARNTGELFF
>TRBJ1-5|NA|NA|TRBV28|14
TGTGCCAGCAGACAAGGTGGAGGCAATCAGCCCCAGCATTTT
CASRQGGGNQPQHF
>TRBJ2-1|NA|TRBD2|TRBV3-1/TRBV3-2|17
TGTGCCAGCAGCCCTCCTACGGAGAGCGGGAGGAACAATGAGCAGTTCTTC
CASSPPTESGRNNEQFF
>TRBJ1-6|NA|TRBD1|TRBV18|16
TGTGCCAGCTCACCAATAGGACAGGGCAAGGGACCACCCCTCCACTTT
CASSPIGQGKGPPLHF
>TRBJ1-1|NA|TRBD1|TRBV10-1|14
TGCGCCAGCAGTCTGACAGGGCTGGGCACTGAAGCTTTCTTT
CASSLTGLGTEAFF
>TRBJ2-7|NA|NA|TRBV28|12
TGTGCCAGCAGTGACAGGACCTACGAGCAGTACTTC
CASSDRTYEQYF
>TRBJ2-2|NA|NA|TRBV3-1/TRBV3-2|15
TGTGCCAGCAGCCAGCGGCTAGTCGTAACCGGGGAGCTGTTTTTT
CASSQRLVVTGELFF
>TRBJ1-2|NA|TRBD1|TRBV5-1|13
TGCGCCAGCAGCGCTGGACAGGGTTTTGGCTACACCTTC
CASSAGQGFGYTF
>TRBJ2-3|once|TRBD2|TRBV3-1/TRBV3-2|16
TGTGCCAGCAGCTGGGGACTAGCGGTAAGCACAGATACGCAGTATTTT
CASSWGLAVSTDTQYF
>TRBJ1-3|once|NA|TRBV18|15
TGTGCCAGCTCACCATCCCGGGAGGCTGGAAACACCATATATTTT
CASSPSREAGNTIYF
>TRBJ1-2|NA|NA|TRBV6-5|15
TGTGCCAGCAGTTACACTCGATCAGGGATTTATGGCTACACCTTC
CASSYTRSGIYGYTF
>TRBJ2-1|NA|TRBD1|TRBV7-9|16
TGTGCCAGCAGCAAGGACAGGGCCCCCACCTACAATGAGCAGTTCTTC
CASSKDRAPTYNEQFF
>TRBJ2-7|NA|TRBD2|TRBV7-3|14
TGTGCCAGCAGCTGGAGCGGGGGGGCTTACGAGCAGTACTTC
CASSWSGGAYEQYF
>TRBJ1-2|NA|NA|TRBV28|12
TGTGCCAGCAGCCTCGGAGGCTATGGCTACACCTTC
CASSLGGYGYTF
>TRBJ2-3|NA|TRBD2|TRBV7-9|16
TGTGCCAGCAGCTTAGATCTCAGCGGGAGGCAGGATACGCAGTATTTT
CASSLDLSGRQDTQYF
>TRBJ2-5|NA|NA|TRBV19|15
TGTGCCAGTAGTCGAGGGGGCGGGGGGCCAGAGACCCAGTACTTC
CASSRGGGGPETQYF
>TRBJ1-1|NA|TRBD1|TRBV5-1|14
TGCGCCAGCAGCCGAACAGGGGGCGGCACTGAAGCTTTCTTT
CASSRTGGGTEAFF
>TRBJ1-5|NA|TRBD1|TRBV19|17
TGTGCCAGTACCTATAGGGGGGACAGTACGAGGGTTCAGCCCCAGCATTTT
CASTYRGDSTRVQPQHF
>TRBJ1-6|NA|TRBD1|TRBV6-5|14
TGTGCCAGCGCTGGGACAGCCTATAATTCACCCCTCCACTTT
CASAGTAYNSPLHF
>TRBJ1-1|NA|NA|TRBV4-1|14
TGCGCCAGCAGCCAAGAACACCAGGACACTGAAGCTTTCTTT
CASSQEHQDTEAFF
>TRBJ2-7|NA|TRBD1|TRBV5-1|16
TGCGCCAGCAGCTTGAGGCAAGGACAGGTCCCCTACGAGCAGTACTTC
CASSLRQGQVPYEQYF
>TRBJ1-5|NA|TRBD1|TRBV19|14
TGTGCCAGTACCCCACAGGGGGGTAATCAGCCCCAGCATTTT
CASTPQGGNQPQHF
>TRBJ2-7|NA|NA|TRBV29-1|12
TGCAGCGTCAGGGTTAGCGGCTACGAGCAGTACTTC
CSVRVSGYEQYF
>TRBJ1-6|NA|NA|TRBV7-2|15
TGTGCCAGCAGCAGTAAGTCCGGGAATAATTCACCCCTCCACTTT
CASSSKSGNNSPLHF
>TRBJ1-2|NA|NA|TRBV19|15
TGTGCCAGTAGTATGTCGGGACACCCTAACTATGGCTACACCTTC
CASSMSGHPNYGYTF